The 11 T cell receptor beta chains reported below all come from one sample, sequenced in a study of blood T cell repertoires in COVID-19. The assay was immunoSEQ multiplex PCR, and TCRdb's table has in-frame clones only and misses some. Among about 220,000 clones listed, around nine tenths were seen once. Sequencing was done on a sample of PBMCs or T cells enriched from blood (not recorded which). These receptors came from a woman between 50 and 59 years old with acute COVID-19.

The V call is TRBV19, the J call TRBJ2-1; possible D gene TRBD1, 6 bases. Germline CDR1 LNHDA, CDR2 SQIVND (reference sequence). Trimming pared 3 bases from V and 10 bases from J, leaving 13 bases between. CDR3 length: 13 residues. For the CDR3, the DNA is TGTGCCAGTAGTATCCCGGGACAAGGGGAGCAGTTCTTC. Translated: CASSIPGQGEQFF.

The chain combines TRBV5-8 with TRBJ1-5; possible D gene TRBD1, 5 bases. The germline gives CDR1 SGHTS, CDR2 YDEGEE. V was pared by 0 bases and J by 0 bases, with 7 bases between. This CDR3 spans 15 amino acids. The CDR3 reads CASSLGQYSNQPQHF. CDR3 nucleotide sequence: TGTGCCAGCAGCTTGGGACAGTATAGCAATCAGCCCCAGCATTTT.

This rearrangement joins TRBV4-3 to TRBJ2-1, with 14 bases aligning to TRBD2. The CDR3 is 17 amino acids. Germline V CDR1 and CDR2: LGHNA, YSLEER. Germline trimming cut 0 bases from V and 8 bases from J; bases unmatched to any gene: 6. The CDR3 region is CASSQDSGTSGSHEQFF. DNA of the CDR3: TGCGCCAGCAGCCAAGATTCCGGGACTAGCGGGAGCCATGAGCAGTTCTTC.

V is TRBV6-5 and J is TRBJ2-1; 10 bases line up with TRBD2. This CDR3 comprises 15 residues. V lost 6 bases and J lost 3; bases outside the gene matches: 5. CDR1 is MNHEY, CDR2 SVGAGI, per germline. CDR3 bases: TGTGCCAGCAGAGGAGCGGGAGGGATCTACAATGAGCAGTTCTTC. Its protein product is CASRGAGGIYNEQFF.

The chain recombines TRBV6-5 with TRBJ2-1; 7 bases align to TRBD2. Germline trimming cut 4 bases from V and 5 bases from J; bases unmatched to any gene: 8. The CDR3 loop spans 15 amino acids. The V gene's germline CDR1 is MNHEY and CDR2 SVGAGI. The CDR3 here is CASSWGGEGDNEQFF. Here the CDR3 DNA reads TGTGCCAGCAGTTGGGGCGGGGAGGGTGACAATGAGCAGTTCTTC.

The chain links TRBV7-2 to TRBJ2-7; D gene uncertain. This CDR3 has 13 amino acids. The germline V and J ends were trimmed by 2 bases and 5 bases, with 10 bases remaining between them. CDR1 is SGHTA and CDR2 is FQGNSA in the germline V gene. The chain's CDR3 is CASSLSVVNEQYF. As DNA, the CDR3 is TGTGCCAGCAGCTTATCAGTTGTCAACGAGCAGTACTTC.

The chain joins TRBV4-2 to TRBJ2-7, with 9 bases lining up with TRBD2. With 1 base clipped from V and 1 base from J, the junction kept 11 bases outside the gene matches. The CDR3 has 18 amino acids. Germline lookup yields CDR1 LGHNA and CDR2 YNFKEQ. CDR3: CASSQVGAGGLSSYEQYF. Written as DNA, the CDR3 is TGTGCCAGCAGCCAAGTTGGGGCGGGAGGGCTTTCGTCCTACGAGCAGTACTTC.

The chain recombines TRBV10-3 with TRBJ1-1; D is perhaps TRBD1 (6 bases). Germline V CDR1 and CDR2: ENHRY, SYGVKD. This CDR3 is 13 amino acids long. Trimming removed 11 bases from V and 0 bases from J, with 13 bases in between. CDR3 region: CAASGQMNTEAFF. In DNA form, the CDR3 reads TGTGCCGCCTCAGGACAGATGAACACTGAAGCTTTCTTT.

The gene calls are TRBV7-2 and TRBJ1-2; no clear D. The germline CDR1 and CDR2 sequences are SGHTA and FQGNSA. The germline V and J ends were trimmed by 4 bases and 4 bases, with 13 bases remaining between them. The CDR3 contains 14 residues. The CDR3 sequence is CASSSPPDSYGYTF. DNA of the CDR3: TGTGCCAGCAGCTCGCCCCCAGATTCCTATGGCTACACCTTC.

The chain has TRBV2 and TRBJ2-1; D is perhaps TRBD2 (6 bases). Germline CDR1 and CDR2: SNHLY and FYNNEI. Trimming removed 8 bases at V and 0 bases at J, with 14 bases between. This CDR3 has 15 amino acids. In nucleotides, the CDR3 is TGTGCCAGCGGAGGGTGGAAAAGCTCCTACAATGAGCAGTTCTTC. Its protein product is CASGGWKSSYNEQFF.

This rearrangement joins TRBV29-1 to TRBJ1-1; perhaps TRBD1 as D (6 bases). The V and J ends lost 8 bases and 8 bases respectively, with 18 bases between them. Germline V gene data show CDR1 as SQVTM and CDR2 as ANQGSEA. The CDR3 sequence is 12 residues long. CDR3 loop: CSSQGNEREAFF. CDR3 nucleotide sequence: TGCAGCTCCCAGGGGAATGAAAGGGAAGCTTTCTTT. Full variable domain (outside the CDR3, taken from reference TRBV29-1 and TRBJ1-1): SAVISQKPSRDICQRGTSLTIQCQVDSQVTMMFWYRQQPGQSLTLIATANQGSEATYESGFVIDKFPISRPNLTFSTLTVSNMSPEDSSIYLCSSQGNEREAFFGQGTRLTVV.